This T cell receptor beta chain was profiled in a study of T cell responses to AZD1222 COVID-19 vaccine. Findings and limits, study-wide: Regions 160-218 and 743-854 held dominance among vaccine-associated CD4 TCRs, which spanned spike.

This CDR3 contains 15 residues. Germline lookup yields CDR1 LNHDA and CDR2 SQIVND (reference sequence). Trimming cost V 6 bases and J 7 bases; bases outside gene matches: 12. Profiled with immunoSEQ multiplex PCR; TCRdb holds only in-frame clones, not every one. Here the sample spans under 150,000 clones, about 90% being singletons. With respect to this clone: Its antigen is not identified.

The sequenced sample was peripheral blood, obtained 28 days after the second AZD1222 dose. The chain is built from TRBV19 and TRBJ1-2; 9 positions agree with TRBD1. The sequence came from an adult who received the AZD1222 COVID-19 vaccine. Here the CDR3 reads CASRKLEQGAIGYTF. The CDR3 DNA is TGTGCCAGTAGGAAATTGGAACAGGGGGCGATTGGCTACACCTTC.